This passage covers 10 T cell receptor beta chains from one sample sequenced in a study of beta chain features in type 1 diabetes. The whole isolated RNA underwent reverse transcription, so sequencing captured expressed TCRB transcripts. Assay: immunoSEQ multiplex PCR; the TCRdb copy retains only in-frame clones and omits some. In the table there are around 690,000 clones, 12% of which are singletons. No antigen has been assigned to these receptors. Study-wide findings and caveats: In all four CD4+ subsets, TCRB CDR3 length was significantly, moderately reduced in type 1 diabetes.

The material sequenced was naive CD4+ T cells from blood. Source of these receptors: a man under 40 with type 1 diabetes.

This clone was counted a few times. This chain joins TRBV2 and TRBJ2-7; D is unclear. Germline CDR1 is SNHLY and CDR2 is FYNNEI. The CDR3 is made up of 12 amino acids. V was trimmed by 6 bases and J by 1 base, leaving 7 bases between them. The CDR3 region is CASSVMSYEQYF. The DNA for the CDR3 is TGTGCCAGCAGCGTTATGTCCTACGAGCAGTACTTC.

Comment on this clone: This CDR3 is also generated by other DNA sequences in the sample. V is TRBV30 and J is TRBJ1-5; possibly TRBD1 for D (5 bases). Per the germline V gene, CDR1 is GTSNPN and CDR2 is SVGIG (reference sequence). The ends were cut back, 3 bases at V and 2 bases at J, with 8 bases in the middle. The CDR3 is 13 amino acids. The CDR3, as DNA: TGTGCCTGGAGAGGGACGGGCAATCAGCCCCAGCATTTT. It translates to CAWRGTGNQPQHF. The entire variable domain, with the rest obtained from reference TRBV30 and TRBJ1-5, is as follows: SQTIHQWPATLVQPVGSPLSLECTVEGTSNPNLYWYRQAAGRGLQLLFYSVGIGQISSEVPQNLSASRPQDRQFILSSKKLLLSDSGFYLCAWRGTGNQPQHFGDGTRLSIL.

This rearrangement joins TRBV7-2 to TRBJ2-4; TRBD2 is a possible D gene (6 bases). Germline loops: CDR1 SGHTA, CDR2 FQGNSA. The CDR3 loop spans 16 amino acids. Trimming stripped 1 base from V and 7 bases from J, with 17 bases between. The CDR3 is CASSLEDTLADNIQYF. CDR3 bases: TGTGCCAGCAGCTTAGAGGACACCTTAGCGGATAACATTCAGTACTTC.

CDR3 region: CASSLDRNNYGYTF. The DNA of the CDR3 is TGTGCCAGCAGCCTTGACAGAAATAACTATGGCTACACCTTC. J is TRBJ1-2 and V is TRBV6-5; D is perhaps TRBD1 (5 bases). Trimming stripped 6 bases from V and 1 base from J, with 12 bases between. This CDR3 has 14 amino acids. Per germline, CDR1 MNHEY and CDR2 SVGAGI.

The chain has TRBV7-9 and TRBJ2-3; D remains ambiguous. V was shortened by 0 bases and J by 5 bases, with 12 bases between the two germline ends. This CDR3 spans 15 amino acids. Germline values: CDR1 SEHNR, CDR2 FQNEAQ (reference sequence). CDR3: CASSLAARQKDTQYF. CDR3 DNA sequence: TGTGCCAGCAGCTTAGCGGCCCGGCAGAAAGATACGCAGTATTTT.

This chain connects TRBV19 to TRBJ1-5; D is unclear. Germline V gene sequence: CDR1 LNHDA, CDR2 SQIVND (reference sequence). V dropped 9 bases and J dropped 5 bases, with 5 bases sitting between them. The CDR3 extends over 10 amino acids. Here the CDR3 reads CASNYQPQHF. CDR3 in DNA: TGTGCCAGCAATTATCAGCCCCAGCATTTT. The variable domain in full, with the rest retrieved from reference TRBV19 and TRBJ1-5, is DGGITQSPKYLFRKEGQNVTLSCEQNLNHDAMYWYRQDPGQGLRLIYYSQIVNDFQKGDIAEGYSVSREKKESFPLTVTSAQKNPTAFYLCASNYQPQHFGDGTRLSIL.

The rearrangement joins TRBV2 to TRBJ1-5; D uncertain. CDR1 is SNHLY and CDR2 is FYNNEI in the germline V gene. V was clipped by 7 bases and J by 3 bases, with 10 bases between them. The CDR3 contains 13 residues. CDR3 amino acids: CASNWDPNQPQHF. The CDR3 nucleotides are TGTGCCAGCAATTGGGATCCCAATCAGCCCCAGCATTTT.

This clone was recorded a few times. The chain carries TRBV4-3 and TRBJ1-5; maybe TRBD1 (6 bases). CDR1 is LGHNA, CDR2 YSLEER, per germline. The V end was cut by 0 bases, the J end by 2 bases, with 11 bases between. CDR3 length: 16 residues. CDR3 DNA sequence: TGCGCCAGCAGCCAAGATTTGGCAGGGGGCAATCAGCCCCAGCATTTT. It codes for CASSQDLAGGNQPQHF.

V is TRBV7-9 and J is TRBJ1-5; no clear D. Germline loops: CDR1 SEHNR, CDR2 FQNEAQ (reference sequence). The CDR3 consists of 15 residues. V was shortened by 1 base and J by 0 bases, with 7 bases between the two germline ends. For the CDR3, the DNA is TGTGCCAGCAGCTTAGGCACAAATAGCAATCAGCCCCAGCATTTT. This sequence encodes CASSLGTNSNQPQHF.

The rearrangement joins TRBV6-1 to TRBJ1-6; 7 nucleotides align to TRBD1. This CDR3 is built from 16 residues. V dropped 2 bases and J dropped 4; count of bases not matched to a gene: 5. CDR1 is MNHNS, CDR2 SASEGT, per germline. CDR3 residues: CASSERDSPYNSPLHF. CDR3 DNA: TGTGCCAGCAGTGAAAGGGACAGTCCTTATAATTCACCCCTCCACTTT.